The source of this TCR beta chain is a study of blood T cell repertoires in COVID-19. Study-level background: T cells, B-cell-depleted T cells, or PBMCs supplied cDNA or gDNA.

Participant ages covered about 18 to 89 years across 25 or so US areas. Recovered participants had two consecutive negative NP/OP PCR tests, healthcare professional clearance, or symptom resolution. The table came from immunoSEQ multiplex PCR; TCRdb's copy has only in-frame clones and leaves some out. This sample has 310,000 or so clones, with about 89% found just once. The CDR3 covers 15 residues. The sequencing sample was made of PBMCs or T cells enriched from blood (not recorded which). V and J are TRBV21-1 and TRBJ2-2; TRBD1, as called in the table, went unchecked against the DNA. TRBV21-1 is given as a pseudogene. The receptor was derived from a woman in her 40s who had recovered from COVID-19. CDR3 DNA: TGTGCCAGCAAGTTAGGTGGACAGAACACCGGGGAGCTGTTTTTT. Protein: CASKLGGQNTGELFF.